These T cell receptor beta chains were read from a single sample in a study of shared clonotypes between healthy human individuals. Only in-frame clones appear in the TCRdb table, and some are missing; sequencing was by immunoSEQ multiplex PCR. The sample has hundreds of thousands of clones, about 96% seen once. Input material: naive CD8+ T cells sorted from blood. The receptor set was obtained from a woman under 40 in good health. Both conserved end residues are part of each CDR3. D genes are given only for firm matches. Clone size is stated in some rows and not others, as once, few, many or a class when expanded.

abundance: -; d_gene: TRBD2; j_gene: TRBJ2-3; v_gene: TRBV15; CDR3nt: TGTGCCACCAGCAGAGATTTCGGGCCTAGCGGGAGCCGAGATACGCAGTATTTT; CDR3aa: CATSRDFGPSGSRDTQYF
abundance: -; d_gene: -; j_gene: TRBJ2-5; v_gene: TRBV7-9; CDR3nt: TGTGCCAGCAGCTTAGACGACGGAGAGACCCAGTACTTC; CDR3aa: CASSLDDGETQYF
abundance: -; d_gene: -; j_gene: TRBJ2-2; v_gene: TRBV4-1; CDR3nt: TGCGCCAGCAGCCAAGATGGGGGGCTAGCGGAAACCGGGGAGCTGTTTTTT; CDR3aa: CASSQDGGLAETGELFF
abundance: -; d_gene: -; j_gene: TRBJ2-1; v_gene: TRBV28; CDR3nt: TGTGCCAGCAGTGGTATAATTGAGCAGTTCTTC; CDR3aa: CASSGIIEQFF
abundance: -; d_gene: TRBD2; j_gene: TRBJ2-2; v_gene: TRBV7-8; CDR3nt: TGTGCCAGCACCTACTGGGATACGACTAGCGGAACCGGGGAGCTGTTTTTT; CDR3aa: CASTYWDTTSGTGELFF
abundance: -; d_gene: TRBD1; j_gene: TRBJ1-5; v_gene: TRBV28; CDR3nt: TGTGCCAGCAGGCCCCCGCGAGGACAGGGGATCAATCAGCCCCAGCATTTT; CDR3aa: CASRPPRGQGINQPQHF
abundance: -; d_gene: TRBD2; j_gene: TRBJ2-2; v_gene: TRBV6-1; CDR3nt: TGTGCCAGCAGTGAAGAAGCGGGAGGGCGGGCCAACACCGGGGAGCTGTTTTTT; CDR3aa: CASSEEAGGRANTGELFF
abundance: -; d_gene: -; j_gene: TRBJ1-2; v_gene: TRBV4-1; CDR3nt: TGCGCCAGCAGCCAAGAAGGTCTACACACCTTC; CDR3aa: CASSQEGLHTF
abundance: -; d_gene: TRBD1; j_gene: TRBJ2-7; v_gene: TRBV29-1; CDR3nt: TGCAGCGTTGAAAAGGGACAGAACTCCTACGAGCAGTACTTC; CDR3aa: CSVEKGQNSYEQYF
abundance: -; d_gene: TRBD2; j_gene: TRBJ2-3; v_gene: TRBV6-1; CDR3nt: TGTGCCAGCAGTGATGAGGGTTGGGGACTAGATGGAGATACGCAGTATTTT; CDR3aa: CASSDEGWGLDGDTQYF
abundance: -; d_gene: -; j_gene: TRBJ2-3; v_gene: TRBV5-6; CDR3nt: TGTGCCAGCAGCCTACGCACAGATACGCAGTATTTT; CDR3aa: CASSLRTDTQYF
abundance: -; d_gene: -; j_gene: TRBJ1-1; v_gene: TRBV29-1; CDR3nt: TGCAGCGCCCAAGGGGGGAATGAGCGCACTGAAGCTTTCTTT; CDR3aa: CSAQGGNERTEAFF
abundance: -; d_gene: -; j_gene: TRBJ2-7; v_gene: TRBV5-4; CDR3nt: TGTGCCAGCAGCTTCGGGATAAGCTCCTACGAGCAGTACTTC; CDR3aa: CASSFGISSYEQYF
abundance: once; d_gene: -; j_gene: TRBJ1-4; v_gene: TRBV30; CDR3nt: TGTGCCTGGAGTTCCCTTGGAGGGATGGAAAAACTGTTTTTT; CDR3aa: CAWSSLGGMEKLFF
abundance: -; d_gene: -; j_gene: TRBJ2-2; v_gene: TRBV2; CDR3nt: TGTGCCAGCAGTCCCTCCCCCGGTAAAAAGAACACCGGGGAGCTGTTTTTT; CDR3aa: CASSPSPGKKNTGELFF
abundance: once; d_gene: -; j_gene: TRBJ1-1; v_gene: TRBV7-9; CDR3nt: TGTGCCAGCAGCTACCCGGCTAAATTGAACACTGAAGCTTTCTTT; CDR3aa: CASSYPAKLNTEAFF
abundance: -; d_gene: TRBD1; j_gene: TRBJ1-2; v_gene: TRBV28; CDR3nt: TGTGCCAGCAGTTTTGGACAGGGGTATGGCTACACCTTC; CDR3aa: CASSFGQGYGYTF
abundance: -; d_gene: -; j_gene: TRBJ2-1; v_gene: TRBV6-5; CDR3nt: TGTGCCAGCAGTTACGGCTCCGGGACTCCAAATGAGCAGTTCTTC; CDR3aa: CASSYGSGTPNEQFF
abundance: -; d_gene: -; j_gene: TRBJ2-6; v_gene: TRBV25-1; CDR3nt: TGTGCCAGCAGTGAGTTATTGGGCGCGAGCTCTGGGGCCAACGTCCTGACTTTC; CDR3aa: CASSELLGASSGANVLTF
abundance: -; d_gene: -; j_gene: TRBJ2-2; v_gene: TRBV5-6; CDR3nt: TGTGCCAGCAGCCATGTACGACAGGAGTCCACCGGGGAGCTGTTTTTT; CDR3aa: CASSHVRQESTGELFF
abundance: -; d_gene: -; j_gene: TRBJ1-5; v_gene: TRBV10-2; CDR3nt: TGCGCCAGCAGCTCCCGGGACGGCAATCAGCCCCAGCATTTT; CDR3aa: CASSSRDGNQPQHF
abundance: -; d_gene: -; j_gene: TRBJ2-6; v_gene: TRBV7-8; CDR3nt: TGTGCCAGCAGCCCCTTCGGGGTTACCGGCTCTGGGGCCAACGTCCTGACTTTC; CDR3aa: CASSPFGVTGSGANVLTF
abundance: -; d_gene: -; j_gene: TRBJ2-3; v_gene: TRBV5-1; CDR3nt: TGCGCCAGCAGCTTGGGTTTCGGGTTCTCCGGTACGCAGTATTTT; CDR3aa: CASSLGFGFSGTQYF
abundance: -; d_gene: -; j_gene: TRBJ1-5; v_gene: TRBV7-8; CDR3nt: TGTGCCAGCAGCTTGGCCGGGACCCTAACAAACAATCAGCCCCAGCATTTT; CDR3aa: CASSLAGTLTNNQPQHF
abundance: -; d_gene: -; j_gene: TRBJ2-1; v_gene: TRBV28; CDR3nt: TGTGCCAGCAGTTTATCGGGGGCGGGATTCTCCTACAATGAGCAGTTCTTC; CDR3aa: CASSLSGAGFSYNEQFF
abundance: -; d_gene: -; j_gene: TRBJ1-1; v_gene: TRBV7-9; CDR3nt: TGTGCCAGCCGGCGGGGGGAGGGTGAAGCTTTCTTT; CDR3aa: CASRRGEGEAFF
abundance: -; d_gene: TRBD2; j_gene: TRBJ2-3; v_gene: TRBV5-1; CDR3nt: TGCGCCAGCAGCTTGGAAGGGACTAGCGCAGATACGCAGTATTTT; CDR3aa: CASSLEGTSADTQYF
abundance: -; d_gene: TRBD2; j_gene: TRBJ2-1; v_gene: TRBV19; CDR3nt: TGTGCCAGTAGTGTTGGTCCGGGACTAGTACCTTACAATGAGCAGTTCTTC; CDR3aa: CASSVGPGLVPYNEQFF
abundance: few; d_gene: -; j_gene: TRBJ1-1; v_gene: TRBV19; CDR3nt: TGTGCCAGTAGTAACCGGGACGGGAACACTGAAGCTTTCTTT; CDR3aa: CASSNRDGNTEAFF
abundance: -; d_gene: TRBD2; j_gene: TRBJ2-1; v_gene: TRBV10-2; CDR3nt: TGCGCCAGCAGTGAGTCGGACCTAGCGGACAATGAGCAGTTCTTC; CDR3aa: CASSESDLADNEQFF
abundance: -; d_gene: -; j_gene: TRBJ1-5; v_gene: TRBV27; CDR3nt: TGTGCCAGCAGTCAAGGAATTGGCAATCAGCCCCAGCATTTT; CDR3aa: CASSQGIGNQPQHF
abundance: -; d_gene: -; j_gene: TRBJ2-1; v_gene: TRBV13; CDR3nt: TGTGCCAGCAGCTTGGCGCAGTACAATGAGCAGTTCTTC; CDR3aa: CASSLAQYNEQFF
abundance: -; d_gene: -; j_gene: TRBJ1-2; v_gene: TRBV28; CDR3nt: TGTGCCAGCAGTTTGCAGTCAAACTATGGCTACACCTTC; CDR3aa: CASSLQSNYGYTF
abundance: -; d_gene: TRBD1; j_gene: TRBJ1-2; v_gene: TRBV29-1; CDR3nt: TGCAGCGTTGACAGGGGGCGGGGTGGTAACTATGGCTACACCTTC; CDR3aa: CSVDRGRGGNYGYTF
abundance: once; d_gene: -; j_gene: TRBJ1-4; v_gene: TRBV11-2; CDR3nt: TGTGCCAGCAGCGCCTCCGGGGAGGGGGAGAATGAAAAACTGTTTTTT; CDR3aa: CASSASGEGENEKLFF
abundance: -; d_gene: TRBD1; j_gene: TRBJ1-1; v_gene: TRBV27; CDR3nt: TGTGCCAGCAGTCCAGGGACAGCGGTCACTGAAGCTTTCTTT; CDR3aa: CASSPGTAVTEAFF
abundance: -; d_gene: -; j_gene: TRBJ2-7; v_gene: TRBV28; CDR3nt: TGTGCCAGCGAAACAGGGTGGTTTTCCGAGCAGTACTTC; CDR3aa: CASETGWFSEQYF
abundance: -; d_gene: -; j_gene: TRBJ2-7; v_gene: TRBV28; CDR3nt: TGTGCCAGCAGTTTTTTTCCCCGTACAGGGAGCATCACCTACGAGCAGTACTTC; CDR3aa: CASSFFPRTGSITYEQYF
abundance: -; d_gene: TRBD2; j_gene: TRBJ2-3; v_gene: TRBV5-1; CDR3nt: TGCGCCAGCAGCTCTGCGGGGGGGTGGACAGATACGCAGTATTTT; CDR3aa: CASSSAGGWTDTQYF
abundance: -; d_gene: -; j_gene: TRBJ2-7; v_gene: TRBV28; CDR3nt: TGTGCCAGCAGTTTACCCAGGGACTCCTACGAGCAGTACTTC; CDR3aa: CASSLPRDSYEQYF
abundance: -; d_gene: TRBD1; j_gene: TRBJ2-7; v_gene: TRBV29-1; CDR3nt: TGCAGCGTGGCGACAGGGGACTACGAGCAGTACTTC; CDR3aa: CSVATGDYEQYF
abundance: -; d_gene: TRBD1; j_gene: TRBJ2-1; v_gene: TRBV18; CDR3nt: TGTGCCAGCTCACCACCGCGACAGGGGGCGGCCAATGAGCAGTTCTTC; CDR3aa: CASSPPRQGAANEQFF
abundance: once; d_gene: -; j_gene: TRBJ2-3; v_gene: TRBV4-1; CDR3nt: TGCGCCAGCAGCCCTCTCGGGACAGATACGCAGTATTTT; CDR3aa: CASSPLGTDTQYF
abundance: -; d_gene: -; j_gene: TRBJ2-2; v_gene: TRBV13; CDR3nt: TGTGCCAGCAGCTTATTTCGCACCAACACCGGGGAGCTGTTTTTT; CDR3aa: CASSLFRTNTGELFF
abundance: -; d_gene: -; j_gene: TRBJ2-1; v_gene: TRBV27; CDR3nt: TGTGCCAGCAGTTTGCGACGGGAGTACAATGAGCAGTTCTTC; CDR3aa: CASSLRREYNEQFF
abundance: -; d_gene: -; j_gene: TRBJ2-2; v_gene: TRBV28; CDR3nt: TGTGCCAGCAGTTTCATTAACAGGGACACCGGGGAGCTGTTTTTT; CDR3aa: CASSFINRDTGELFF
abundance: once; d_gene: -; j_gene: TRBJ2-7; v_gene: TRBV7-9; CDR3nt: TGTGCCAGCAGCTTAGCGCAGGGGTTAGTCTACGAGCAGTACTTC; CDR3aa: CASSLAQGLVYEQYF
abundance: -; d_gene: -; j_gene: TRBJ1-1; v_gene: TRBV19; CDR3nt: TGTGCCAGTAGTATAGACGCAGTGGTAGGGACTGAAGCTTTCTTT; CDR3aa: CASSIDAVVGTEAFF
abundance: -; d_gene: -; j_gene: TRBJ2-1; v_gene: TRBV2; CDR3nt: TGTGCCATAGGGACGGAGTCCTACAATGAGCAGTTCTTC; CDR3aa: CAIGTESYNEQFF
abundance: -; d_gene: TRBD1; j_gene: TRBJ2-7; v_gene: TRBV27; CDR3nt: TGTGCCAGCAGTTTATACAGGGGACCCTACGAGCAGTACTTC; CDR3aa: CASSLYRGPYEQYF
abundance: once; d_gene: -; j_gene: TRBJ1-4; v_gene: TRBV6-5; CDR3nt: TGTGCCAGCAGTTTGGGGGCGCGTGAAAAACTGTTTTTT; CDR3aa: CASSLGAREKLFF